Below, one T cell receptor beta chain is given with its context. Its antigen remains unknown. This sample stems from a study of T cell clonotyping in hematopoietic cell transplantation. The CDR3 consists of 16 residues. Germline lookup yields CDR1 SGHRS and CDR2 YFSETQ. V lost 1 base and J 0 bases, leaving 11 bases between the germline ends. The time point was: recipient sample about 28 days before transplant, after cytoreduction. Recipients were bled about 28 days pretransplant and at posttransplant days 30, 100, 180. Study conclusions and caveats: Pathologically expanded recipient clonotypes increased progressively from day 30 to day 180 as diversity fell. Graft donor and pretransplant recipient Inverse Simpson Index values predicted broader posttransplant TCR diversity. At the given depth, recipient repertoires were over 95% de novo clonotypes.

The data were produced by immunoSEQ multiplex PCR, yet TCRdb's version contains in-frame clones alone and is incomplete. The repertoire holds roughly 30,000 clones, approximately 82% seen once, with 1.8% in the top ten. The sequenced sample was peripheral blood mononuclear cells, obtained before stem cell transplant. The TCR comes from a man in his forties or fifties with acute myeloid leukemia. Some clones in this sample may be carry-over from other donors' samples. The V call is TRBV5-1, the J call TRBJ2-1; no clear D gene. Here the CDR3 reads CASSLSARNSYNEQFF. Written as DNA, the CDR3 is TGCGCCAGCAGCTTGAGTGCAAGGAACTCCTACAATGAGCAGTTCTTC.